Listed below are T cell receptor beta chains from one sample, sequenced in a study of human T cells and chemical hapten exposure. TCRdb re-analysed the 5' RACE reads in MiXCR, keeping a single row per CDR3 protein. The sample shows tens of thousands of distinct CDR3 sequences, less than 9.5% of them seen only once. The receptors were sampled from a male donor in good health. Each CDR3 is given with its conserved first and last residue. Fields, in order: J gene, clone size, D gene, V gene, CDR3 protein, CDR3 DNA. The D gene is left open where the match is weak. Clone sizes are given selectively: once, few, many, or a class where the clone is expanded.

j_call: TRBJ2-5; clone_size: NA; d_call: NA; v_call: TRBV5-1; cdr3_aa: CANSFEVSEETQYF; cdr3_nt: TGCGCCAACAGCTTCGAGGTTTCCGAAGAGACCCAGTACTTC
j_call: TRBJ1-5; clone_size: few; d_call: NA; v_call: TRBV25-1; cdr3_aa: CASSAQGDQPQHF; cdr3_nt: TGTGCCAGCAGTGCCCAGGGAGATCAGCCCCAGCATTTT
j_call: TRBJ1-2; clone_size: NA; d_call: NA; v_call: TRBV12-3/TRBV12-4; cdr3_aa: CASILAPNYGYTF; cdr3_nt: TGTGCCAGCATACTGGCGCCCAACTATGGCTACACCTTC
j_call: TRBJ2-7; clone_size: few; d_call: TRBD2; v_call: TRBV20-1; cdr3_aa: CSARVGTSYEQYF; cdr3_nt: TGCAGTGCTAGAGTTGGGACTAGCTACGAGCAGTACTTC
j_call: TRBJ2-1; clone_size: NA; d_call: TRBD1; v_call: TRBV13; cdr3_aa: CASSFRGEQFF; cdr3_nt: TGTGCCAGCAGCTTCAGGGGGGAGCAGTTCTTC
j_call: TRBJ1-1; clone_size: NA; d_call: NA; v_call: TRBV3-1; cdr3_aa: CASSPQAVNTEAFF; cdr3_nt: TGTGCCAGCAGCCCCCAGGCCGTGAACACTGAAGCTTTCTTT
j_call: TRBJ1-1; clone_size: many; d_call: NA; v_call: TRBV6-4; cdr3_aa: CASIPGPPNTEAFF; cdr3_nt: TGTGCCAGCATTCCGGGCCCGCCTAACACTGAAGCTTTCTTT
j_call: TRBJ2-7; clone_size: many; d_call: NA; v_call: TRBV12-3/TRBV12-4; cdr3_aa: CASSKGAYEQYF; cdr3_nt: TGTGCCAGCAGTAAAGGAGCTTACGAGCAGTACTTC
j_call: TRBJ2-7; clone_size: many; d_call: NA; v_call: TRBV28; cdr3_aa: CASRQSYEQYF; cdr3_nt: TGTGCCAGCAGGCAGTCCTACGAGCAGTACTTC
j_call: TRBJ2-7; clone_size: many; d_call: NA; v_call: TRBV29-1; cdr3_aa: CSVRTDLSYEQYF; cdr3_nt: TGCAGCGTAAGGACAGACCTATCCTACGAGCAGTACTTC
j_call: TRBJ2-7; clone_size: few; d_call: TRBD1; v_call: TRBV27; cdr3_aa: CASSLSGTGYFEQYF; cdr3_nt: TGTGCCAGCAGTTTATCCGGGACAGGGTACTTCGAGCAGTACTTC
j_call: TRBJ1-1; clone_size: many; d_call: NA; v_call: TRBV7-2; cdr3_aa: CASSLNPGNTEAFF; cdr3_nt: TGTGCCAGCAGCTTAAACCCAGGGAACACTGAAGCTTTCTTT
j_call: TRBJ2-1; clone_size: many; d_call: NA; v_call: TRBV4-1; cdr3_aa: CASSHARDTRSYNEQFF; cdr3_nt: TGCGCCAGCAGCCACGCCAGGGACACCCGCTCCTACAATGAGCAGTTCTTC
j_call: TRBJ2-6; clone_size: NA; d_call: NA; v_call: TRBV6-5; cdr3_aa: CASSPSPQVPGANVLTF; cdr3_nt: TGTGCCAGCAGCCCGAGCCCCCAGGTCCCTGGGGCCAACGTCCTGACTTTC
j_call: TRBJ1-4; clone_size: many; d_call: TRBD1; v_call: TRBV5-1; cdr3_aa: CASRKTGATNEKLFF; cdr3_nt: TGCGCCAGCAGAAAGACAGGGGCAACTAATGAAAAACTGTTTTTT
j_call: TRBJ1-2; clone_size: NA; d_call: TRBD1; v_call: TRBV5-4; cdr3_aa: CASRRDRSPANYGYTF; cdr3_nt: TGTGCCAGCAGAAGGGACAGGTCTCCGGCTAACTATGGCTACACCTTC
j_call: TRBJ1-5; clone_size: many; d_call: NA; v_call: TRBV12-3/TRBV12-4; cdr3_aa: CASMGASNQPQHF; cdr3_nt: TGTGCCAGCATGGGGGCAAGCAATCAGCCCCAGCATTTT
j_call: TRBJ1-3; clone_size: few; d_call: NA; v_call: TRBV27; cdr3_aa: CASSLGPGATGNTIYF; cdr3_nt: TGTGCCAGCAGTTTAGGTCCGGGGGCAACTGGAAACACCATATATTTT
j_call: TRBJ2-3; clone_size: NA; d_call: NA; v_call: TRBV10-3; cdr3_aa: CAISESVQSRTDTQYF; cdr3_nt: TGTGCCATCAGTGAGTCCGTCCAATCGCGGACAGATACGCAGTATTTT
j_call: TRBJ2-1; clone_size: NA; d_call: TRBD2; v_call: TRBV12-3/TRBV12-4; cdr3_aa: CASSLLRLAGGPSYNEQFF; cdr3_nt: TGTGCCAGCAGTTTATTGAGACTAGCGGGAGGGCCCTCCTACAATGAGCAGTTCTTC
j_call: TRBJ2-3; clone_size: many; d_call: TRBD2; v_call: TRBV11-2; cdr3_aa: CASSRTSEATQYF; cdr3_nt: TGTGCCAGCAGCCGCACTAGCGAAGCTACGCAGTATTTT
j_call: TRBJ2-6; clone_size: many; d_call: TRBD1; v_call: TRBV19; cdr3_aa: CASSYTGGTNSGANVLTF; cdr3_nt: TGTGCCAGTAGTTATACAGGGGGGACCAATTCTGGGGCCAACGTCCTGACTTTC
j_call: TRBJ2-3; clone_size: few; d_call: NA; v_call: TRBV2; cdr3_aa: CASEFTSTDTQYF; cdr3_nt: TGTGCCAGCGAGTTCACTAGCACAGATACGCAGTATTTT
j_call: TRBJ2-5; clone_size: many; d_call: NA; v_call: TRBV5-8; cdr3_aa: CASSLARNQETQYF; cdr3_nt: TGTGCCAGCAGCTTGGCCAGAAACCAAGAGACCCAGTACTTC
j_call: TRBJ1-3; clone_size: NA; d_call: TRBD1; v_call: TRBV6-2/TRBV6-3; cdr3_aa: CATRGRRSGNTIYF; cdr3_nt: TGTGCCACAAGGGGGCGGCGATCTGGAAACACCATATATTTT
j_call: TRBJ2-6; clone_size: few; d_call: NA; v_call: TRBV11-2; cdr3_aa: CASSFLVGANVLTF; cdr3_nt: TGTGCCAGCAGCTTCCTTGTCGGGGCCAACGTCCTGACTTTC
j_call: TRBJ1-2; clone_size: NA; d_call: NA; v_call: TRBV7-2; cdr3_aa: CASSLELIGVGYTF; cdr3_nt: TGTGCCAGCAGCTTAGAGCTTATCGGGGTTGGCTACACCTTC
j_call: TRBJ2-5; clone_size: NA; d_call: TRBD2; v_call: TRBV7-9; cdr3_aa: CAGDFTASGEETQYF; cdr3_nt: TGTGCCGGAGATTTCACGGCTAGCGGGGAAGAGACCCAGTACTTC
j_call: TRBJ1-1; clone_size: many; d_call: NA; v_call: TRBV29-1; cdr3_aa: CSVERALTNTEAFF; cdr3_nt: TGCAGCGTTGAAAGAGCGCTTACGAACACTGAAGCTTTCTTT
j_call: TRBJ2-2; clone_size: many; d_call: NA; v_call: TRBV29-1; cdr3_aa: CSVEFELSGELFF; cdr3_nt: TGCAGCGTTGAATTTGAATTATCCGGGGAGCTGTTTTTT
j_call: TRBJ1-1; clone_size: NA; d_call: NA; v_call: TRBV7-9; cdr3_aa: CATGGTEEEAFF; cdr3_nt: TGTGCCACCGGAGGAACGGAAGAGGAAGCTTTCTTT
j_call: TRBJ1-3; clone_size: NA; d_call: NA; v_call: TRBV6-2/TRBV6-3; cdr3_aa: CASSYSPRPDEESSGNTIYF; cdr3_nt: TGTGCCAGCAGTTACTCACCCAGGCCGGACGAGGAATCTTCTGGAAACACCATATATTTT
j_call: TRBJ2-7; clone_size: few; d_call: NA; v_call: TRBV6-1; cdr3_aa: CASSESNEQYF; cdr3_nt: TGTGCCAGCAGTGAAAGTAACGAGCAGTACTTC
j_call: TRBJ1-1; clone_size: NA; d_call: TRBD1; v_call: TRBV6-6; cdr3_aa: CASSFTGGIMRNTEAFF; cdr3_nt: TGTGCCAGCAGTTTCACAGGGGGCATAATGAGGAACACTGAAGCTTTCTTT
j_call: TRBJ1-1; clone_size: many; d_call: NA; v_call: TRBV29-1; cdr3_aa: CSVEWDTEAFF; cdr3_nt: TGCAGCGTTGAGTGGGACACTGAAGCTTTCTTT
j_call: TRBJ2-7; clone_size: few; d_call: NA; v_call: TRBV4-3; cdr3_aa: CASSQDRAVGRYEQYF; cdr3_nt: TGCGCCAGCAGCCAAGATCGGGCTGTGGGGCGCTACGAGCAGTACTTC
j_call: TRBJ2-1; clone_size: NA; d_call: NA; v_call: TRBV10-3; cdr3_aa: CAISDGGGTPYNEQFF; cdr3_nt: TGTGCCATCAGTGATGGAGGAGGAACACCCTACAATGAGCAGTTCTTC
j_call: TRBJ2-2; clone_size: few; d_call: NA; v_call: TRBV5-4; cdr3_aa: CASSLEPTGELFF; cdr3_nt: TGTGCCAGCAGCCTAGAACCGACCGGGGAGCTGTTTTTT
j_call: TRBJ2-7; clone_size: NA; d_call: TRBD2; v_call: TRBV10-3; cdr3_aa: CAISEAGKPGLAGDSYEQYF; cdr3_nt: TGTGCCATCAGTGAAGCCGGCAAACCGGGACTAGCGGGAGATTCGTACGAGCAGTACTTC
j_call: TRBJ2-7; clone_size: NA; d_call: TRBD2; v_call: TRBV5-1; cdr3_aa: CASSPGLAGGPSYEQYF; cdr3_nt: TGCGCCAGCAGCCCGGGACTAGCGGGAGGGCCTTCCTACGAGCAGTACTTC
j_call: TRBJ2-5; clone_size: few; d_call: NA; v_call: TRBV25-1; cdr3_aa: CASSEYPTRETQYF; cdr3_nt: TGTGCCAGCAGTGAATACCCTACTAGGGAGACCCAGTACTTC
j_call: TRBJ2-4; clone_size: many; d_call: NA; v_call: TRBV20-1; cdr3_aa: CSASRGGFGNIQYF; cdr3_nt: TGCAGTGCTAGTAGGGGGGGTTTTGGAAACATTCAGTACTTC
j_call: TRBJ2-2; clone_size: many; d_call: TRBD1; v_call: TRBV5-4; cdr3_aa: CASSSDRPNTGELFF; cdr3_nt: TGTGCCAGCAGCTCGGACAGGCCGAACACCGGGGAGCTGTTTTTT
j_call: TRBJ2-5; clone_size: many; d_call: NA; v_call: TRBV25-1; cdr3_aa: CASSDSVSNQETQYF; cdr3_nt: TGTGCCAGCAGTGACTCAGTCAGCAACCAAGAGACCCAGTACTTC